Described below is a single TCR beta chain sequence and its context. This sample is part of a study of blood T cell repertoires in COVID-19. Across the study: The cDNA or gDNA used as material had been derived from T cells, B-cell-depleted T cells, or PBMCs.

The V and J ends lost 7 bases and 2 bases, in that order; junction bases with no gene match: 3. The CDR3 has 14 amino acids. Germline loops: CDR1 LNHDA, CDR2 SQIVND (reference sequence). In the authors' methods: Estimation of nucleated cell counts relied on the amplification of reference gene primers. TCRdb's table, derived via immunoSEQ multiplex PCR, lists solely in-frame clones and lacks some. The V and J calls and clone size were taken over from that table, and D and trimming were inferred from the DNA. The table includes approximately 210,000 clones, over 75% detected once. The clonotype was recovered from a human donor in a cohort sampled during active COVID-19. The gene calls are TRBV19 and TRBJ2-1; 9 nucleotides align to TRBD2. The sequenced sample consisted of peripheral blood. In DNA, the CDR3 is TGTGCCAGTAATAGCGGGAGTGCCTACAATGAGCAGTTCTTC. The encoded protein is CASNSGSAYNEQFF.